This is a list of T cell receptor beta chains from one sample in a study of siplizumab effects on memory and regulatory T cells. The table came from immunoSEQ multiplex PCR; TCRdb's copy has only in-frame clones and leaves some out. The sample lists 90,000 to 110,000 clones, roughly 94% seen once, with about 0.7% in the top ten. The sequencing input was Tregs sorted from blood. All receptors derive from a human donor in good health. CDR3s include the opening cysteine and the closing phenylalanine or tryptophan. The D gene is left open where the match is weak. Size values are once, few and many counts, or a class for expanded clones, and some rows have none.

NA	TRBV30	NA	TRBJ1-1	CAWIGGTSFF	TGTGCCTGGATCGGGGGGACATCTTTCTTT
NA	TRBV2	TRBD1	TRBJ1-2	CASRGTGEYGYTF	TGTGCCAGCAGGGGGACAGGGGAATATGGCTACACCTTC
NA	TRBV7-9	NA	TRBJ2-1	CASSLGSVSYNEQFF	TGTGCCAGCAGCTTAGGCTCTGTCTCCTACAATGAGCAGTTCTTC
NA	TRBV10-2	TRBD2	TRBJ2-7	CASRTSGPYEQYF	TGCGCCAGCCGGACTAGCGGGCCCTACGAGCAGTACTTC
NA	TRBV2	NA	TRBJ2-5	CASTMEETQYF	TGTGCCAGCACAATGGAAGAGACCCAGTACTTC
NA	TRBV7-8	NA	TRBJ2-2	CASSLEPGELFF	TGTGCCAGCAGCTTAGAGCCCGGGGAGCTGTTTTTT
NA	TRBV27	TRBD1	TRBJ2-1	CASSLLRTGESGEQFF	TGTGCCAGCAGTTTACTCCGGACAGGGGAGAGTGGCGAGCAGTTCTTC
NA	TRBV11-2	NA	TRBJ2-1	CASSFRLDSYNEQFF	TGTGCCAGCAGCTTTCGACTAGACTCCTACAATGAGCAGTTCTTC
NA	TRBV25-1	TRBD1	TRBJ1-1	CASSESGGSTEAFF	TGTGCCAGCAGTGAATCAGGGGGGAGCACTGAAGCTTTCTTT
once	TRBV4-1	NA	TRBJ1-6	CASSQILPRSSYNSPLHF	TGCGCCAGCAGCCAAATATTACCCCGGAGCTCCTATAATTCACCCCTCCACTTT
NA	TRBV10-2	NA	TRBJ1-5	CASSENTNQPQHF	TGCGCCAGCAGTGAGAATACAAATCAGCCCCAGCATTTT
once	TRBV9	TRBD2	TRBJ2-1	CASSGLAGAYNEQFF	TGTGCCAGCAGCGGTCTAGCGGGAGCCTACAATGAGCAGTTCTTC
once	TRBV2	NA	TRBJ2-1	CATGVGPNEQFF	TGTGCCACCGGGGTGGGTCCCAATGAGCAGTTCTTC
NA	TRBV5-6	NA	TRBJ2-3	CASSLVPPVSTDTQYF	TGTGCCAGCAGCTTGGTACCCCCCGTCAGCACAGATACGCAGTATTTT
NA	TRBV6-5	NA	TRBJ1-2	CASSLALTGYGYTF	TGTGCCAGCAGCCTAGCCCTTACGGGCTATGGCTACACCTTC
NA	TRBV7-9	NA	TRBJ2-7	CASSLILGRGEQYF	TGTGCCAGCAGCTTAATTTTGGGGCGAGGCGAGCAGTACTTC
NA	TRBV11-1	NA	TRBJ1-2	CASSLKTGPGEGYTF	TGTGCCAGCAGCCTAAAAACCGGGCCCGGGGAAGGCTACACCTTC
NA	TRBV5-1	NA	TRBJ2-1	CASRKGTESYNEQFF	TGCGCCAGCAGAAAAGGGACTGAATCCTACAATGAGCAGTTCTTC
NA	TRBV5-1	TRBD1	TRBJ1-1	CASSYDTGTGGNTEAFF	TGCGCCAGCAGCTACGATACCGGGACAGGGGGGAACACTGAAGCTTTCTTT
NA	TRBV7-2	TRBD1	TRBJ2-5	CASSLGFGTGVGETQYF	TGTGCCAGCAGCTTAGGATTCGGGACAGGGGTTGGGGAGACCCAGTACTTC
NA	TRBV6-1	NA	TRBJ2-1	CASSEAAVAGVEQFF	TGTGCCAGCAGTGAAGCGGCGGTTGCTGGGGTGGAGCAGTTCTTC
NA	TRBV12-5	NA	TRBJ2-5	CASGLTETQYF	TGTGCTAGTGGTTTGACCGAGACCCAGTACTTC
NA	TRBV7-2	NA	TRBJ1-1	CASSALQMNTEAFF	TGTGCCAGCAGCGCCCTACAGATGAACACTGAAGCTTTCTTT
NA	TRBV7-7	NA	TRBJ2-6	CASSIKRVPQSRANVLTF	TGTGCCAGCAGCATCAAAAGAGTGCCACAAAGTCGGGCCAACGTCCTGACTTTC
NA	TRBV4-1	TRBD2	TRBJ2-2	CASSQDRRGRGTGELFF	TGCGCCAGCAGCCAAGATAGGCGCGGGAGGGGTACCGGGGAGCTGTTTTTT
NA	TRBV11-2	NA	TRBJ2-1	CASSLDPVRNEQFF	TGTGCCAGCAGCTTGGACCCTGTCCGGAATGAGCAGTTCTTC
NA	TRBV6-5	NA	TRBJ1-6	CASSYTPGTYNSPLHF	TGTGCCAGCAGTTACACCCCGGGAACCTATAATTCACCCCTCCACTTT
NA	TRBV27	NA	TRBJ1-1	CASSSRQISGTEAFF	TGTGCCAGCAGTTCGCGACAGATCTCGGGGACTGAAGCTTTCTTT
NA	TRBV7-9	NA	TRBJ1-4	CASSLGSNEKLFF	TGTGCCAGCAGCTTAGGAAGTAATGAAAAACTGTTTTTT
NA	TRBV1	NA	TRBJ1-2	CTSSRRTRGYTF	TGCACCAGCAGCCGTCGGACGAGAGGCTACACCTTC
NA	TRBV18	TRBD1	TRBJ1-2	CASSPVTGANYGYTF	TGTGCCAGCTCCCCTGTGACAGGGGCTAACTATGGCTACACCTTC
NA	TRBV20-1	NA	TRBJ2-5	CSAYRGAQYF	TGCAGCGCCTACCGGGGAGCCCAGTACTTC
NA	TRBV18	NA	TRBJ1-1	CASSPMLETQRGLAFF	TGTGCCAGCTCCCCTATGTTGGAGACACAACGCGGCTTAGCTTTCTTT
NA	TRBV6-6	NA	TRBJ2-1	CASISEGIGEQFF	TGTGCCAGCATATCGGAGGGAATAGGTGAGCAGTTCTTC
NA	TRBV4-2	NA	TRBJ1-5	CASSQEGGQPQHF	TGTGCCAGCAGCCAAGAGGGGGGGCAGCCCCAGCATTTT
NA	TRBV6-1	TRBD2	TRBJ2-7	CASTATSGSSYEQYF	TGTGCCAGCACCGCGACTAGCGGTTCCTCCTACGAGCAGTACTTC
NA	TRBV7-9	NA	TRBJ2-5	CASSPALETQYF	TGTGCCAGCAGCCCGGCTCTGGAGACCCAGTACTTC
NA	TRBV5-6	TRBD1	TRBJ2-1	CASSHRTGLVAYNEQFF	TGTGCCAGCAGCCACCGGACAGGGCTGGTCGCCTACAATGAGCAGTTCTTC
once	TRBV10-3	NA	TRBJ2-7	CAISDPGQTYEQYF	TGTGCCATCAGTGACCCGGGACAAACCTACGAGCAGTACTTC
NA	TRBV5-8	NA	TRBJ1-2	CASSLLSGDGYTF	TGTGCCAGCTCTCTATTGTCCGGTGATGGCTACACCTTC
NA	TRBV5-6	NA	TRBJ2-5	CASSFQETQYF	TGTGCCAGCAGCTTTCAAGAGACCCAGTACTTC
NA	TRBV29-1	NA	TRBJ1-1	CSVGTANTEAFF	TGCAGCGTTGGGACAGCGAACACTGAAGCTTTCTTT
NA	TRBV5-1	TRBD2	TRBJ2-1	CASSWGGTSGPRNEQFF	TGCGCCAGCAGCTGGGGAGGGACTAGCGGCCCGAGGAATGAGCAGTTCTTC
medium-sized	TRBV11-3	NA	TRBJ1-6	CASSLSGGSPLHF	TGTGCCAGCAGCTTATCCGGAGGATCACCCCTCCACTTT
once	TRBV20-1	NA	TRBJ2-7	CSASSHEQYF	TGCAGTGCCTCATCCCACGAGCAGTACTTC
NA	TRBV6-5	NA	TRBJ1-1	CASGLGRNTEAFF	TGTGCCAGCGGATTGGGACGCAACACTGAAGCTTTCTTT